This T cell receptor (beta chain) comes out of a study of molecular identifiers for immune sequencing clone quantification. The overall study: RNA, taken in replicates from roughly 21,000 or 96,000 naive CD8 cells, was split five ways, with four sequenced.

The CDR3 sequence is 16 residues long. From germline, CDR1 is LGHDT and CDR2 YNNKEL (reference sequence). V lost 4 bases and J lost 7; bases outside the gene matches: 4. MiXCR, applied by TCRdb to the PCR reads, yields one record per CDR3 protein. The sample has under 350,000 distinct CDR3 sequences, 24% seen once; the top ten hold around 0.76%. This chain connects TRBV3-1 to TRBJ2-1; 16 nucleotides match TRBD2. This TCR was recovered from a human donor in good health. Some libraries in this study had Jurkat cell RNA spiked in. Sequences were obtained from naive CD8+ T cells from blood, with Jurkat cell RNA spiked in. Indicated subset: FACS-sorted CD8+CD4-CCR7+CD45RA+ naive T cells. The CDR3 nucleotides are TGTGCCAGCAGCCCGGGACTAGCGGGAGGGAAGAATGAGCAGTTCTTC. Its translation is CASSPGLAGGKNEQFF.